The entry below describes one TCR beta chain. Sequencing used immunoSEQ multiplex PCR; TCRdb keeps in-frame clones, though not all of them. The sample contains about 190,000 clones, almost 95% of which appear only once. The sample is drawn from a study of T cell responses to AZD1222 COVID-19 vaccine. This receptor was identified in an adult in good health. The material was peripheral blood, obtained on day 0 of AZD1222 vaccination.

CDR3 in DNA: TGTGCCAGCAGCCAAGAGGACAGTCGGTCTGGAAACACCATATATTTT. Its protein product is CASSQEDSRSGNTIYF. The chain employs TRBV3-1 (or the pseudogene TRBV3-2) and TRBJ1-3; D perhaps matches TRBD1 (6 bases). There are 16 residues in the CDR3. V lost 0 bases and J 1 base, leaving 10 bases between the germline ends. CDR1 is LGHDT, CDR2 YNNKEL, per germline (reference sequence).